Each of the 25 T cell receptor beta chains below was sequenced from the same sample in a study of blood T cell repertoires in COVID-19. Sequenced by immunoSEQ multiplex PCR; TCRdb stores in-frame clones only, minus some. The table shows about 230,000 clones, with approximately 80% occurring only once. The sequencing input was peripheral blood. The receptors shown here come from a middle-aged man with acute or convalescent COVID-19.

The chain combines TRBV29-1 with TRBJ1-1; 8 bases fit TRBD1. The CDR3 runs 14 residues. The J segment lost 4 bases and the V segment lost 7 bases, leaving 11 bases of the junction unmatched. Germline lookup yields CDR1 SQVTM and CDR2 ANQGSEA. In nucleotides, the CDR3 is TGCAGCGGTGAGTCAGGGGGCACCGGCACTGAAGCTTTCTTT. Translated: CSGESGGTGTEAFF.

The rearrangement uses TRBV2 and TRBJ2-2, with 10 bases matching TRBD2. V lost 4 bases to trimming and J lost 5 bases; unmatched junction nucleotides: 7. Germline CDR1 reads SNHLY; CDR2 reads FYNNEI. The CDR3 length is 16 residues. The CDR3 region is CASSGASGRGTGELFF. The CDR3 DNA reads TGTGCCAGCAGTGGGGCTAGCGGGAGAGGTACCGGGGAGCTGTTTTTT.

The gene calls are TRBV6-5 and TRBJ2-7, with TRBD1 matching over 10 bases. Germline trimming cut 2 bases from V and 6 bases from J; bases unmatched to any gene: 10. Germline lookup yields CDR1 MNHEY and CDR2 SVGAGI. The CDR3 length is 16 residues. Here the CDR3 reads CASSYPSGTGVVEQYF. The CDR3 region has the DNA TGTGCCAGCAGTTACCCTTCCGGGACAGGGGTCGTCGAGCAGTACTTC.

The chain carries TRBV5-5 and TRBJ1-4, with 7 bases matching TRBD1. V shed 7 bases and J 7 bases; nucleotides not matched to a gene: 10. The CDR3 totals 14 residues. Germline loops: CDR1 SGHKS, CDR2 YYEKEE (reference sequence). CDR3 coding DNA: TGTGCCAGCGGCCTACAGGGGAGGAGTGAAAAACTGTTTTTT. Its protein product is CASGLQGRSEKLFF. The variable domain in full, with the rest retrieved from reference TRBV5-5 and TRBJ1-4, is DAGVTQSPTHLIKTRGQQVTLRCSPISGHKSVSWYQQVLGQGPQFIFQYYEKEERGRGNFPDRFSARQFPNYSSELNVNALLLGDSALYLCASGLQGRSEKLFFGSGTQLSVL.

The genes are TRBV6-5 and TRBJ2-7; 7 bases align to TRBD1. J was trimmed by 7 bases and V by 6 bases; bases with no gene match: 9. Per germline, CDR1 MNHEY and CDR2 SVGAGI. This CDR3 contains 13 residues. The CDR3 DNA is TGTGCCAGCAGGCGACAGGGCGTGGGGGAGCAGTACTTC. Amino acid sequence: CASRRQGVGEQYF.

The chain has TRBV6-5 and TRBJ1-3; 9 nucleotides align to TRBD1. With 0 bases clipped from V and 4 bases from J, the junction kept 1 base outside the gene matches. Per germline, CDR1 MNHEY and CDR2 SVGAGI. The CDR3 is 15 residues long. The CDR3 DNA follows: TGTGCCAGCAGTTACTCGGACAGGGGCGGAAACACCATATATTTT. It codes for CASSYSDRGGNTIYF.

V usage is TRBV12-3 or TRBV12-4 and J usage is TRBJ1-6; D unclear. The CDR3 is made up of 13 amino acids. V was shortened by 6 bases and J by 6 bases, with 9 bases between the two germline ends. The CDR3 coding sequence is TGTGCCAGCAGCCCTTCGGTTAATTCACCCCTCCACTTT. It is translated as CASSPSVNSPLHF.

The chain links TRBV30 to TRBJ2-1, with D perhaps matching TRBD2 (6 bases). CDR3 length equals 15 residues. Trimming removed 2 bases from V and 6 bases from J, with 17 bases in between. Germline CDR1 GTSNPN, CDR2 SVGIG (reference sequence). The CDR3 here is CAWSTDPGGLNEQFF. CDR3 coding DNA: TGTGCCTGGAGTACGGACCCTGGAGGGCTCAATGAGCAGTTCTTC.

The chain links TRBV9 to TRBJ2-5, with 15 bases that match TRBD2. From germline, CDR1 is SGDLS and CDR2 YYNGEE. The CDR3 has 15 residues. The V segment lost 8 bases and the J segment 4 bases; nucleotides outside the gene matches: 6. Here the CDR3 DNA reads TGTGCCAGTTGTCCGGGACTAGCGGGAGGAGAGACCCAGTACTTC. Amino acid sequence: CASCPGLAGGETQYF.

The chain employs TRBV7-9 and TRBJ2-1, with 8 bases that match TRBD2. The CDR3 has 16 residues. Germline V gives CDR1 SEHNR, CDR2 FQNEAQ (reference sequence). V dropped 8 bases and J dropped 8; count of bases not matched to a gene: 17. The CDR3 nucleotides read TGTGCCAGCGGGCGACCGGGACTAGGGGGGAGCGATGAGCAGTTCTTC. Translation gives CASGRPGLGGSDEQFF.

The chain uses TRBV2 and TRBJ2-2; 7 bases agree with TRBD1. CDR3 length: 15 residues. The V segment lost 4 bases and the J segment 4 bases; nucleotides outside the gene matches: 6. Per the germline V gene, CDR1 is SNHLY and CDR2 is FYNNEI. Here the CDR3 reads CASSGLTGSTGELFF. The DNA of the CDR3 is TGTGCCAGCAGTGGCCTGACAGGGAGCACCGGGGAGCTGTTTTTT.

The chain is built from TRBV30 and TRBJ1-2; D is uncertain. Germline CDR1 and CDR2: GTSNPN and SVGIG (reference sequence). The CDR3 loop spans 13 amino acids. Trimming took 3 bases from V and 4 from J, leaving 12 bases between them. The CDR3 DNA sequence: TGTGCCTGGAGCCATCTGGAGACCTATGGCTACACCTTC. This gives the protein CAWSHLETYGYTF.

The rearrangement joins TRBV5-1 to TRBJ2-1; 11 nucleotides line up with TRBD1. CDR1 and CDR2 from the germline V gene are SGHRS and YFSETQ. This CDR3 contains 14 residues. Unmatched junction bases numbered 10, after V lost 4 bases and J lost 13 bases. In nucleotides, the CDR3 is TGCGCCAGCAGCCCGGACAGGGGGCTAGTCTCTCAGTTCTTC. It yields the protein CASSPDRGLVSQFF. The full variable domain, with the rest looked up from reference TRBV5-1 and TRBJ2-1, is KAGVTQTPRYLIKTRGQQVTLSCSPISGHRSVSWYQQTPGQGLQFLFEYFSETQRNKGNFPGRFSGRQFSNSRSEMNVSTLELGDSALYLCASSPDRGLVSQFFGPGTRLTVL.

This clone was counted only a few times. This rearrangement joins TRBV9 to TRBJ1-5; D uncertain. The germline CDR1 and CDR2 sequences are SGDLS and YYNGEE. The CDR3 runs 14 residues. V dropped 0 bases and J dropped 4 bases, with 8 bases sitting between them. The chain's CDR3 is CASSVGAANQPQHF. Here the CDR3 DNA reads TGTGCCAGCAGCGTAGGGGCAGCTAATCAGCCCCAGCATTTT.

The chain uses TRBV5-1 and TRBJ2-1, with 9 bases fitting TRBD1. The CDR3 has 15 residues. The junction had 10 bases not matched to a gene; V was cut back by 4 bases and J by 8 bases. Germline loops: CDR1 SGHRS, CDR2 YFSETQ. CDR3 sequence reads: CASSKTTGTGYEQFF. The CDR3 DNA follows: TGCGCCAGCAGCAAAACCACCGGGACAGGGTATGAGCAGTTCTTC.

This rearrangement joins TRBV5-1 to TRBJ2-5; 12 bases align to TRBD1. The length of the CDR3 is 16 residues. V lost 4 bases, J lost 7 bases, and 11 bases stayed unmatched. Germline V lookup: CDR1 SGHRS, CDR2 YFSETQ. CDR3 loop: CASSLAGTGGGGTQYF. The DNA of the CDR3 is TGCGCCAGCAGCCTAGCCGGGACAGGGGGCGGCGGGACCCAGTACTTC.

The gene calls are TRBV7-9 and TRBJ2-5; 9 nucleotides align to TRBD1. The germline V gene encodes CDR1 SEHNR and CDR2 FQNEAQ (reference sequence). CDR3 length equals 13 residues. After removal of 5 bases from V and 5 bases from J, the junction contained 3 bases not matched to a gene. CDR3 loop: CASSVDRGETQYF. The CDR3 DNA sequence: TGTGCCAGCAGCGTCGACAGGGGGGAGACCCAGTACTTC. Using reference TRBV7-9 and TRBJ2-5 for the parts outside the CDR3, the full variable domain is DTGVSQNPRHKITKRGQNVTFRCDPISEHNRLYWYRQTLGQGPEFLTYFQNEAQLEKSRLLSDRFSAERPKGSFSTLEIQRTEQGDSAMYLCASSVDRGETQYFGPGTRLLVL.

This clone was detected once. This sequence joins TRBV7-2 and TRBJ1-2; D is undetermined. V was clipped by 2 bases and J by 8 bases, with 9 bases between them. Germline CDR1 SGHTA, CDR2 FQGNSA. This CDR3 is built from 12 residues. Here the CDR3 DNA reads TGTGCCAGCAGCTTAAGTTTGGAGGGCTACACCTTC. It specifies CASSLSLEGYTF.

V usage is TRBV7-2 and J usage is TRBJ1-3; no clear D. Trimming took off 0 bases at V and 7 bases at J, with 10 bases between the two ends. Germline assignment: CDR1 SGHTA and CDR2 FQGNSA. CDR3 length: 14 amino acids. DNA for the CDR3: TGTGCCAGCAGCTTAGCATCCAGCGGGAACACCATATATTTT. It codes for CASSLASSGNTIYF. The variable domain in full, with the rest retrieved from reference TRBV7-2 and TRBJ1-3, is GAGVSQSPSNKVTEKGKDVELRCDPISGHTALYWYRQSLGQGLEFLIYFQGNSAPDKSGLPSDRFSAERTGGSVSTLTIQRTQQEDSAVYLCASSLASSGNTIYFGEGSWLTVV.

The rearrangement uses TRBV5-6 and TRBJ1-2, with TRBD1 as a possible D gene (5 bases). The CDR3 has 13 amino acids. The germline V gene encodes CDR1 SGHDT and CDR2 YYEEEE. Between the trimmed V and J ends, which lost 4 bases and 7 bases, there was a span of 14 bases. The CDR3 reads CASSLTAGGGYTF. CDR3 nucleotide sequence: TGTGCCAGCAGCCTAACAGCGGGGGGTGGCTACACCTTC.

The chain joins TRBV3-1 (or the pseudogene TRBV3-2) to TRBJ1-1, with D perhaps matching TRBD1 (6 bases). Germline assignment: CDR1 LGHDT and CDR2 YNNKEL (reference sequence). This CDR3 contains 16 residues. V was cut by 3 bases and J by 4 bases, with 18 bases left in between. The CDR3 DNA reads TGTGCCAGCAGCCATGATAGGACAGAGCGTAGCACTGAAGCTTTCTTT. Protein sequence: CASSHDRTERSTEAFF.

The chain carries TRBV19 and TRBJ1-5, with 8 bases aligning to TRBD1. Germline assignment: CDR1 LNHDA and CDR2 SQIVND (reference sequence). This CDR3 spans 13 amino acids. V was clipped by 3 bases and J by 7 bases; unmatched bases: 2. CDR3 nucleotides: TGTGCCAGTAGTATCGGACAGGGCCAGCCCCAGCATTTT. Protein sequence: CASSIGQGQPQHF.

The chain joins TRBV5-1 to TRBJ2-7, with D unclear. Trimming cost V 1 base and J 4 bases, with 18 bases left between them. The CDR3 covers 16 residues. Per the germline V gene, CDR1 is SGHRS and CDR2 is YFSETQ. In DNA, the CDR3 is TGCGCCAGCAGCTTGACGGCCGGAGAGGTGAAGTACGAGCAGTACTTC. Residues: CASSLTAGEVKYEQYF.

This chain links TRBV29-1 with TRBJ2-4; D ambiguous. This CDR3 spans 13 amino acids. Germline V gene data show CDR1 as SQVTM and CDR2 as ANQGSEA. Trimming pared 4 bases from V and 0 bases from J, leaving 7 bases between. The CDR3 DNA follows: TGCAGCGTTGGAGGCCTAGCCAAAAACATTCAGTACTTC. This codes for CSVGGLAKNIQYF. The full variable domain, its missing parts supplied by reference TRBV29-1 and TRBJ2-4, is SAVISQKPSRDICQRGTSLTIQCQVDSQVTMMFWYRQQPGQSLTLIATANQGSEATYESGFVIDKFPISRPNLTFSTLTVSNMSPEDSSIYLCSVGGLAKNIQYFGAGTRLSVL.

This chain uses TRBV6-1 with TRBJ2-6; possibly TRBD1 for D (5 bases). This CDR3 spans 16 amino acids. Per germline, CDR1 MNHNS and CDR2 SASEGT. The V gene lost 4 bases and the J gene lost 3 bases, with 13 bases spanning the gap. DNA for the CDR3: TGTGCCAGCAGTGGGACGACAGAGTTTGGGGCCAACGTCCTGACTTTC. Its translation is CASSGTTEFGANVLTF.